What follows are 29 T cell receptor beta chains derived from one specimen sequenced in a study of control samples from healthy donors and cancer patients. Assay used: immunoSEQ multiplex PCR; TCRdb lists only in-frame clones, some missing. Among some 28,000 clones listed, approximately 79% were seen once. The sample taken for sequencing was PBMCs. These receptors were obtained from a man aged 55 to 70 with head and neck cancer.

The V gene is TRBV6-5, the J gene TRBJ1-1, with TRBD1 identical over 8 bases. In germline, CDR1 is MNHEY, CDR2 SVGAGI. V shed 0 bases and J 11 bases; nucleotides not matched to a gene: 11. The length of the CDR3 is 15 residues. The DNA for the CDR3 is TGTGCCAGCAGTTACTCGATAGGGACAGGCCCATCCGCTTTCTTT. Amino acid sequence: CASSYSIGTGPSAFF.

The chain uses TRBV5-6 and TRBJ2-7, with D unresolved. The V end lost 0 bases, the J end lost 0 bases, and 7 bases lay between the germline ends. The CDR3 runs 14 residues. Looked up from germline, CDR1 is SGHDT and CDR2 is YYEEEE. The CDR3, as DNA: TGTGCCAGCAGCTTGGACGGCAGCTCCTACGAGCAGTACTTC. Its protein product is CASSLDGSSYEQYF.

The rearrangement uses TRBV7-9 and TRBJ1-6; no clear D gene. The V gene's germline CDR1 is SEHNR and CDR2 FQNEAQ (reference sequence). CDR3 length: 16 amino acids. V lost 4 bases, J lost 7 bases, and 17 bases lay in between. In DNA, the CDR3 is TGTGCCAGCAGCTGGACGGCTACTTCACTCAATTCACCCCTCCACTTT. It codes for CASSWTATSLNSPLHF.

This clone was recorded only once. CDR3 region: CASSSQGTGLTTEAFF. CDR3 DNA sequence: TGTGCCAGCAGCTCACAGGGAACAGGGTTGACCACTGAAGCTTTCTTT. The chain uses TRBV7-2 and TRBJ1-1; TRBD1 might be the D (6 bases). This CDR3 region has 16 residues. V was pared by 4 bases and J by 4 bases, with 19 bases between. The germline V gene encodes CDR1 SGHTA and CDR2 FQGNSA. The variable domain in full, with the rest retrieved from reference TRBV7-2 and TRBJ1-1, is GAGVSQSPSNKVTEKGKDVELRCDPISGHTALYWYRQSLGQGLEFLIYFQGNSAPDKSGLPSDRFSAERTGGSVSTLTIQRTQQEDSAVYLCASSSQGTGLTTEAFFGQGTRLTVV.

The rearrangement joins TRBV20-1 to TRBJ1-5; no clear D. Trimming took 3 bases from V and 2 from J, leaving 11 bases between them. The CDR3 consists of 14 residues. CDR1 is DFQATT, CDR2 SNEGSKA, per germline (reference sequence). Written as DNA, the CDR3 is TGCAGTGCTAGTTTCGGGCAGCGCAATCAGCCCCAGCATTTT. Its translation is CSASFGQRNQPQHF.

The chain combines TRBV28 with TRBJ2-7; the D gene is possibly TRBD1 (6 bases). The CDR3 spans 13 residues. Per the germline V gene, CDR1 is MDHEN and CDR2 is SYDVKM. V was pared by 6 bases and J by 0 bases, with 9 bases between. The CDR3 DNA reads as TGTGCCAGCAGGGGGACACCCTCCTACGAGCAGTACTTC. It encodes CASRGTPSYEQYF.

This clone has only a few counts. V usage is TRBV9 and J usage is TRBJ2-7; possibly TRBD1 for D (5 bases). The CDR3 is made up of 13 amino acids. V shed 0 bases and J shed 3 bases, with 7 bases lying between them. Germline CDR1 reads SGDLS; CDR2 reads YYNGEE. CDR3 sequence (DNA): TGTGCCAGCAGCGTAGCCCAGGGCTACGAGCAGTACTTC. This encodes CASSVAQGYEQYF.

The rearrangement uses TRBV3-1 (or the pseudogene TRBV3-2) and TRBJ2-1; a possible D gene is TRBD2 (5 bases). CDR3 length: 15 amino acids. Germline CDR1 is LGHDT and CDR2 is YNNKEL (reference sequence). Trimming took 0 bases from V and 7 from J, leaving 13 bases between them. CDR3 DNA sequence: TGTGCCAGCAGCCAAGATTATGGGAGCTTAAATGAGCAGTTCTTC. Amino acids: CASSQDYGSLNEQFF.

V usage is TRBV2 and J usage is TRBJ1-1; D is unclear. The V end lost 8 bases, the J end lost 0 bases, and 4 bases lay between the germline ends. The CDR3 consists of 11 residues. Per the germline V gene, CDR1 is SNHLY and CDR2 is FYNNEI. CDR3 nucleotides: TGTGCCAGCTGGATGAACACTGAAGCTTTCTTT. Translating gives CASWMNTEAFF.

The chain is built from TRBV19 and TRBJ2-3, with 10 bases identical to TRBD2. The V and J ends lost 6 bases and 3 bases, in that order; junction bases with no gene match: 6. CDR1 and CDR2 (germline): LNHDA, SQIVND (reference sequence). The CDR3 contains 15 residues. The CDR3: CASSNLAGATDTQYF. The CDR3 DNA sequence: TGTGCCAGTAGCAACCTAGCGGGAGCTACAGATACGCAGTATTTT.

V and J are TRBV3-1 (or the pseudogene TRBV3-2) and TRBJ2-5, with 10 bases lining up with TRBD2. Germline-derived CDR1 and CDR2 are LGHDT and YNNKEL (reference sequence). The trim removed 4 bases at V and 5 bases at J, leaving 7 bases unmatched. CDR3 length: 15 residues. Here the CDR3 DNA reads TGTGCCAGCAGCCCTACTAGCGGGGAGGGGGAGACCCAGTACTTC. This sequence encodes CASSPTSGEGETQYF.

This rearrangement joins TRBV6-6 to TRBJ1-6; the match to TRBD1 covers 12 bases. V lost 5 bases, J lost 10 bases, and 12 bases stayed unmatched. This CDR3 region has 17 residues. Looked up from germline, CDR1 is MNHNY and CDR2 is SVGAGI (reference sequence). Here the CDR3 reads CASSRHGTGGIRSPLHF. As DNA, the CDR3 is TGTGCCAGCAGTCGGCACGGGACAGGGGGCATTAGGTCACCCCTCCACTTT.

The genes are TRBV28 and TRBJ1-2, with D unresolved. The CDR3 sequence is 13 residues long. V was pared by 10 bases and J by 8 bases, with 20 bases between. CDR1 is MDHEN and CDR2 is SYDVKM in the germline V gene. Here the CDR3 DNA reads TGTGCCACCTACCTCCGGGGTCGGGGAGGCTACACCTTC. This codes for CATYLRGRGGYTF.

The chain carries TRBV15 and TRBJ2-1, with TRBD1 matching over 8 bases. The CDR3 is 14 residues long. Per germline, CDR1 LNHNV and CDR2 YYDKDF (reference sequence). V lost 1 base and J lost 7; bases outside the gene matches: 3. CDR3 sequence: CATSRVRTGNEQFF. In nucleotides, the CDR3 is TGTGCCACCAGCAGAGTTCGGACAGGGAATGAGCAGTTCTTC. Full variable domain (outside the CDR3, taken from reference TRBV15 and TRBJ2-1): DAMVIQNPRYQVTQFGKPVTLSCSQTLNHNVMYWYQQKSSQAPKLLFHYYDKDFNNEADTPDNFQSRRPNTSFCFLDIRSPGLGDTAMYLCATSRVRTGNEQFFGPGTRLTVL.

This clone has just one count. The chain has TRBV19 and TRBJ2-7; TRBD2 agrees at 8 bases. CDR3 size: 15 residues. CDR1 and CDR2 from the germline V gene are LNHDA and SQIVND (reference sequence). V trimming: 3 bases; J trimming: 2 bases; junction bases outside the gene matches: 6. The CDR3 sequence: CASSIAPAGAYEQYF. CDR3 DNA: TGTGCCAGTAGTATCGCCCCAGCGGGGGCCTACGAGCAGTACTTC.

This sequence joins TRBV6-2 or TRBV6-3 and TRBJ1-1; D gene uncertain. The CDR3 is made up of 12 amino acids. Trimming took off 1 base at V and 5 bases at J, with 5 bases between the two ends. CDR1 and CDR2 from the germline V gene are MNHEY and SVGEGT. This CDR3 is CASSYWGTEAFF. The CDR3, as DNA: TGTGCCAGCAGTTACTGGGGAACTGAAGCTTTCTTT.

This clone was seen once. V and J are TRBV25-1 and TRBJ2-7, with unresolved D. Trimming took 3 bases from V and 4 from J, leaving 7 bases between them. The CDR3 loop spans 12 amino acids. In germline, CDR1 is MGHDK, CDR2 SYGVNS. This CDR3 reads CASSDKGYEQYF. The DNA of the CDR3 is TGTGCCAGCAGTGACAAAGGATACGAGCAGTACTTC.

The chain combines TRBV4-1 with TRBJ1-2; D not resolved. Germline V gene data show CDR1 as MGHRA and CDR2 as YSYEKL. Trimming shortened V by 4 bases and J by 4 bases, and 13 bases separated the two germline ends. The CDR3 runs to 14 residues. CDR3 region: CASSPRGDGYGYTF. CDR3 sequence (DNA): TGCGCCAGCAGCCCGCGCGGGGATGGCTATGGCTACACCTTC.

This chain connects TRBV29-1 to TRBJ2-5; unclear D gene. This CDR3 region has 13 residues. Germline CDR1 SQVTM, CDR2 ANQGSEA. Deletions cut 6 bases from V and 5 bases from J, with 16 bases between. The CDR3 DNA sequence: TGCAGCGTCCTAGGGCGCTTGGGGGAGACCCAGTACTTC. This translates into CSVLGRLGETQYF.

The chain couples TRBV25-1 to TRBJ2-1, with TRBD2 matching 11 bases. Germline CDR1 is MGHDK and CDR2 is SYGVNS. The CDR3 loop spans 16 amino acids. The V and J ends lost 8 bases and 7 bases, in that order; junction bases with no gene match: 13. CDR3 loop: CASEKWALAGGNEQFF. The CDR3 DNA follows: TGTGCCAGCGAAAAATGGGCTCTAGCGGGAGGTAATGAGCAGTTCTTC.

The rearrangement uses TRBV28 and TRBJ1-1, with D possibly matching TRBD1 (5 bases). The CDR3 contains 14 residues. Trimming left V 2 bases short and J 3 bases short, with 10 bases between. The V gene's germline CDR1 is MDHEN and CDR2 SYDVKM. The CDR3 loop reads CASSLPGYDTEAFF. CDR3 nucleotides: TGTGCCAGCAGTTTACCAGGGTACGACACTGAAGCTTTCTTT.

This clone came up a few times. The chain is built from TRBV19 and TRBJ1-5; TRBD1 aligns across 8 bases. The CDR3 is 14 amino acids. V lost 4 bases and J lost 8; bases outside the gene matches: 7. CDR1 is LNHDA and CDR2 is SQIVND in the germline V gene (reference sequence). This CDR3 is CASSTDRGSEPQHF. CDR3 nucleotides: TGTGCCAGTAGTACTGACAGGGGCTCCGAGCCCCAGCATTTT.

This rearrangement joins TRBV27 to TRBJ2-7; D remains unclear. V lost 3 bases and J 4 bases, leaving 16 bases between the germline ends. The CDR3 covers 15 residues. Germline V gene lookup returns CDR1 MNHEY and CDR2 SMNVEV (reference sequence). The CDR3 region is CASSFSDPLTYEQYF. CDR3 coding DNA: TGTGCCAGCAGTTTTAGTGACCCACTGACATACGAGCAGTACTTC.

J is TRBJ2-5 and V is TRBV7-9, with D uncertain. CDR1 SEHNR and CDR2 FQNEAQ come from the germline V gene (reference sequence). The CDR3 covers 16 residues. The V end was cut by 5 bases, the J end by 5 bases, with 21 bases between. The CDR3 loop is CASSPLGNAGQETQYF. In nucleotides, the CDR3 is TGTGCCAGCAGCCCCCTTGGGAACGCCGGTCAGGAGACCCAGTACTTC.

The rearrangement links TRBV5-6 to TRBJ2-7; tentative D call: TRBD1 (6 bases). This CDR3 spans 13 amino acids. From germline, CDR1 is SGHDT and CDR2 YYEEEE. Trimming took off 0 bases at V and 6 bases at J, with 10 bases between the two ends. CDR3 sequence (DNA): TGTGCCAGCAGCTTGGTCCAGGGGAGCGAGCAGTACTTC. It codes for CASSLVQGSEQYF.

This clone showed up just a few times. CDR3 in amino acids: CASRDRGANYGYTF. The CDR3 DNA is TGTGCCAGTAGGGACAGGGGAGCGAACTATGGCTACACCTTC. The chain employs TRBV19 and TRBJ1-2; 9 bases line up with TRBD1. The CDR3 spans 14 residues. The V gene end was trimmed by 6 bases and the J gene end by 2 bases; junction bases not matched to a gene: 4. CDR1 LNHDA and CDR2 SQIVND come from the germline V gene (reference sequence).

A single count supports this clone. This chain uses TRBV28 with TRBJ2-5; TRBD1 is a possible D gene (5 bases). Trimming shortened V by 5 bases and J by 4 bases, and 11 bases separated the two germline ends. The CDR3 has 13 amino acids. The germline gives CDR1 MDHEN, CDR2 SYDVKM. The CDR3 sequence: CASSGAGRETQYF. CDR3 DNA sequence: TGTGCCAGCAGTGGGGCTGGGCGAGAGACCCAGTACTTC.

This rearrangement joins TRBV6-5 to TRBJ2-3; D unclear. There are 12 residues in the CDR3. V gave up 7 bases and J gave up 0 bases, with 5 bases separating them. The germline V gene has CDR1 MNHEY and CDR2 SVGAGI. CDR3 sequence (DNA): TGTGCCAGCACCTCAAGCACAGATACGCAGTATTTT. It codes for CASTSSTDTQYF.

This clone has more than one count but fewer than ten. The chain uses TRBV18 and TRBJ1-5; D is unresolved. The V and J ends lost 8 bases and 3 bases respectively, with 11 bases between them. CDR1 is KGHSH, CDR2 LQKENI, per germline. This CDR3 contains 13 residues. The CDR3 DNA follows: TGTGCCAGCACCTCCGGGAACAATCAGCCCCAGCATTTT. It codes for CASTSGNNQPQHF.